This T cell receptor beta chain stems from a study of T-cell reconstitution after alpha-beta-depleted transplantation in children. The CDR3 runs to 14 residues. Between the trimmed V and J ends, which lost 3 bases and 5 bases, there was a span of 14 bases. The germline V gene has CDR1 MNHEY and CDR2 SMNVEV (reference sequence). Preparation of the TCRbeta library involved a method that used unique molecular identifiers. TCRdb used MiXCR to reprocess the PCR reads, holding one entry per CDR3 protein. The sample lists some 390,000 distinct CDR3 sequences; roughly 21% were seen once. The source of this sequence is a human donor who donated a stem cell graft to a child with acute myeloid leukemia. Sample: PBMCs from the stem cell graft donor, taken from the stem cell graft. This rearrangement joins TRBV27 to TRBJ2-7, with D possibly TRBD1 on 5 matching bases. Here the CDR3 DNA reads TGTGCCAGCAGTTTTTCGTCTGGGGCTCACGAGCAGTACTTC. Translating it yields CASSFSSGAHEQYF.